Sequencing of this T cell receptor beta chain was carried out in a study of T cells in Graves' hyperthyroidism and ophthalmopathy. The table lists this clonotype with many counts. Authors of the study amplified TCR beta CDR3 regions from RNA transcripts. Primed by the HTBI set, a first-round RT-PCR was run on the TCR CDR3. TCRdb used MiXCR to reprocess the multiplex PCR reads, holding one entry per CDR3 protein. Of roughly 180,000 distinct CDR3 sequences listed, 17% are singletons. Each diagnosis drew on symptoms, thyroxine, TRAb, thyroid ultrasound and orbital computed tomography findings. The sample comprised blood. This clonotype was obtained from a woman between 45 and 60 years old with Graves' hyperthyroidism.

The CDR3 DNA sequence: TGTGCCAGTAGGGCAGCGCAGGGACCGCCCTATGGCTACACCTTC. This sequence encodes CASRAAQGPPYGYTF. The chain joins TRBV19 to TRBJ1-2, with D perhaps TRBD1 (5 bases). V was cut by 6 bases and J by 4 bases, with 18 bases left in between. Per germline, CDR1 LNHDA and CDR2 SQIVND (reference sequence). CDR3 size: 15 residues. Filled out from reference TRBV19 and TRBJ1-2, the complete variable domain reads DGGITQSPKYLFRKEGQNVTLSCEQNLNHDAMYWYRQDPGQGLRLIYYSQIVNDFQKGDIAEGYSVSREKKESFPLTVTSAQKNPTAFYLCASRAAQGPPYGYTFGSGTRLTVV.